The 32 T cell receptor beta chains given below trace back to one sample, sequenced in a study of cytomegalovirus exposure and HLA in healthy donors (dated by TCRdb to 2015 to 2018). The method behind the library was the immunoSEQ multiplex PCR assay. For the multiplex PCR, a mixture combining 60 forward primers for TCR Vbeta segments and 13 reverse primers for TCR Jbeta segments was used. In TCRdb, the immuneACCESS table is reduced to in-frame sequences with V and J assigned. These tables do not hold every clone; where another copy was compared, an unresolved V gene accounts for under half, and the others remain unexplained. The sample table shows 200,000 or so clones, and around 83% are seen once. Of the sample, less than 3.5% is held by the ten largest clones. Sequencing input: PBMCs. The receptors were gathered from a woman in her thirties or forties in good health and CMV-seronegative.

This rearrangement joins TRBV28 to TRBJ2-5; TRBD1 matches 10 bases. The CDR3 covers 18 residues. V lost 2 bases to trimming and J lost 0 bases; unmatched junction nucleotides: 9. Germline V gene data show CDR1 as MDHEN and CDR2 as SYDVKM. CDR3 DNA: TGTGCCAGCAGTTTAGGACAGGGGGGCTCGGTGTACCAAGAGACCCAGTACTTC. As protein: CASSLGQGGSVYQETQYF.

The CDR3 sequence is CASSVRAGANVLTF. In DNA form, the CDR3 reads TGTGCCAGCAGCGTCCGGGCTGGGGCCAACGTCCTGACTTTC. V and J are TRBV13 and TRBJ2-6; D is undetermined. This CDR3 is 14 amino acids long. Trimming stripped 5 bases from V and 2 bases from J, with 7 bases between. The germline V gene encodes CDR1 PRHDT and CDR2 FYEKMQ (reference sequence).

This chain uses TRBV6-5 with TRBJ2-7; 14 bases are a match to TRBD2. The CDR3 has 15 residues. Per germline, CDR1 MNHEY and CDR2 SVGAGI. V lost 6 bases, J lost 2 bases, and 3 bases stayed unmatched. In DNA form, the CDR3 reads TGTGCCAGCAGGCCGACTAGCGGGAGGGCCTACGAGCAGTACTTC. It encodes CASRPTSGRAYEQYF.

This clone was seen a handful of times. This chain joins TRBV5-1 and TRBJ2-3; 9 bases are shared with TRBD2. The CDR3 consists of 16 residues. Germline lookup yields CDR1 SGHRS and CDR2 YFSETQ. J gave up 2 bases and V 2 bases, and 6 bases lay outside the gene matches. CDR3 nucleotides: TGCGCCAGCAGCTTAAGGGCTAGCGGGACCACAGATACGCAGTATTTT. As protein: CASSLRASGTTDTQYF.

This chain joins TRBV2 and TRBJ2-4, with D possibly TRBD1 on 6 matching bases. The V gene lost 4 bases and the J gene lost 6 bases, with 16 bases spanning the gap. The CDR3 consists of 15 residues. The germline V gene has CDR1 SNHLY and CDR2 FYNNEI. CDR3 loop: CASSATGRSGNIQYF. In DNA form, the CDR3 reads TGTGCCAGCAGTGCGACAGGACGGTCGGGAAACATTCAGTACTTC. Full variable domain (missing parts from reference TRBV2 and TRBJ2-4): EPEVTQTPSHQVTQMGQEVILRCVPISNHLYFYWYRQILGQKVEFLVSFYNNEISEKSEIFDDQFSVERPDGSNFTLKIRSTKLEDSAMYFCASSATGRSGNIQYFGAGTRLSVL.

The chain employs TRBV19 and TRBJ2-2; 12 nucleotides agree with TRBD2. The V gene's germline CDR1 is LNHDA and CDR2 SQIVND (reference sequence). This CDR3 comprises 17 residues. V lost 3 bases, J lost 4 bases, and 6 bases stayed unmatched. The CDR3 sequence: CASSIWTSGMGTGELFF. DNA of the CDR3: TGTGCCAGTAGTATTTGGACTAGCGGGATGGGCACCGGGGAGCTGTTTTTT.

The chain is built from TRBV2 and TRBJ2-7; D is perhaps TRBD1 (6 bases). The V gene's germline CDR1 is SNHLY and CDR2 FYNNEI. V lost 8 bases, J lost 7 bases, and 18 bases lay in between. CDR3 length: 13 amino acids. The CDR3 spells CASGTQGPSEQYF. The CDR3 DNA follows: TGTGCCAGCGGCACACAGGGCCCCTCGGAGCAGTACTTC.

The genes are TRBV30 and TRBJ1-5, with D perhaps TRBD1 (5 bases). CDR3 length equals 13 residues. Germline lookup yields CDR1 GTSNPN and CDR2 SVGIG (reference sequence). Between the trimmed V and J ends, which lost 4 bases and 2 bases, there was a span of 9 bases. CDR3 loop: CAWTSGGNQPQHF. For the CDR3, the DNA is TGTGCCTGGACGTCGGGGGGCAATCAGCCCCAGCATTTT. The variable domain in full, with the rest retrieved from reference TRBV30 and TRBJ1-5, is SQTIHQWPATLVQPVGSPLSLECTVEGTSNPNLYWYRQAAGRGLQLLFYSVGIGQISSEVPQNLSASRPQDRQFILSSKKLLLSDSGFYLCAWTSGGNQPQHFGDGTRLSIL.

The genes are TRBV28 and TRBJ1-1, with 7 bases that match TRBD1. Losses at the gene ends were 2 bases for V and 1 base for J; bases not matched to a gene: 10. CDR1 is MDHEN and CDR2 is SYDVKM in the germline V gene. This CDR3 comprises 17 residues. The CDR3 DNA reads as TGTGCCAGCAGTTTAGTGACAGGGATCGACTGGAACACTGAAGCTTTCTTT. Protein product: CASSLVTGIDWNTEAFF.

In this sample, this clone turned up many times. The chain links TRBV5-1 to TRBJ1-1, with D perhaps matching TRBD1 (6 bases). CDR1 and CDR2 (germline): SGHRS, YFSETQ. The CDR3 covers 16 residues. Trimming stripped 3 bases from V and 1 base from J, with 16 bases between. This CDR3 is CASSSPDSGKNTEAFF. DNA for the CDR3: TGCGCCAGCAGCTCCCCGGACAGCGGGAAGAACACTGAAGCTTTCTTT.

This clone has only a few counts. The chain uses TRBV5-1 and TRBJ2-5; weak D call: TRBD2 (6 bases). V was trimmed by 4 bases and J by 2 bases, leaving 12 bases between them. Germline values: CDR1 SGHRS, CDR2 YFSETQ. The CDR3 runs to 14 residues. The CDR3 bases are TGCGCCAGCAGCGGGACTCCGAATCAAGAGACCCAGTACTTC. Translation gives CASSGTPNQETQYF.

This chain uses TRBV2 with TRBJ2-1; 7 bases are a match to TRBD2. CDR1 and CDR2 (germline): SNHLY, FYNNEI. V trimming: 10 bases; J trimming: 3 bases; junction bases outside the gene matches: 9. The CDR3 contains 14 residues. CDR3 sequence (DNA): TGTGCCATCCGGTTGGCTAGCGGCTACAATGAGCAGTTCTTC. Amino acids: CAIRLASGYNEQFF.

The gene calls are TRBV5-1 and TRBJ1-2; 7 bases map to TRBD1. The V gene's germline CDR1 is SGHRS and CDR2 YFSETQ. The V segment lost 1 base and the J segment 4 bases; nucleotides outside the gene matches: 4. This CDR3 contains 14 residues. The CDR3 reads CASSLQGGGYGYTF. CDR3 DNA: TGCGCCAGCAGCTTGCAAGGGGGCGGCTATGGCTACACCTTC.

This clone was detected a few times. The J gene is TRBJ2-7, the V gene TRBV7-2, with TRBD1 identical over 8 bases. Germline CDR1 reads SGHTA; CDR2 reads FQGNSA. This CDR3 is 13 amino acids long. Trimming took 4 bases from V and 7 from J; bases not matched to a gene: 6. The CDR3 protein is CASSSRQGLEQYF. CDR3 DNA: TGTGCCAGCAGCTCAAGACAGGGGTTAGAGCAGTACTTC.

This chain links TRBV5-6 with TRBJ2-3; 7 positions match TRBD1. In germline, CDR1 is SGHDT, CDR2 YYEEEE. The ends lost 1 base at V and 4 bases at J; junction bases unmatched: 9. The CDR3 runs to 16 residues. CDR3 residues: CASSLKQGLLADTQYF. The CDR3 DNA follows: TGTGCCAGCAGCTTGAAACAGGGGCTTCTTGCAGATACGCAGTATTTT. The full variable domain, its missing parts supplied by reference TRBV5-6 and TRBJ2-3, is DAGVTQSPTHLIKTRGQQVTLRCSPKSGHDTVSWYQQALGQGPQFIFQYYEEEERQRGNFPDRFSGHQFPNYSSELNVNALLLGDSALYLCASSLKQGLLADTQYFGPGTRLTVL.

V and J are TRBV4-2 and TRBJ2-5; 8 bases are shared with TRBD1. The J call is in doubt because the DNA end fits TRBJ2-7 better. This CDR3 has 16 residues. The germline gives CDR1 LGHNA, CDR2 YNFKEQ. Written as DNA, the CDR3 is TGTGCCAGCAGCCTCAAGATGGTGGCAGGGGGCGGCGAGCAGTACTTC. This translates into CASSLKMVAGGGEQYF.

In regard to this clone: The junction shows a germline mismatch at one end, possibly a read error. The chain carries TRBV6-4 and TRBJ2-7; 10 nucleotides match TRBD1. Germline V gives CDR1 MRHNA, CDR2 SNTAGT. The CDR3 spans 15 residues. The CDR3 bases are TGTGCCAGCCGTGAGGAGGACAGGGGGTTCTACGAGCAGTACTTC. As protein: CASREEDRGFYEQYF.

This rearrangement joins TRBV28 to TRBJ2-7; 15 bases are a match to TRBD2. This CDR3 contains 21 residues. The germline V gene has CDR1 MDHEN and CDR2 SYDVKM. Losses at the gene ends were 3 bases for V and 0 bases for J; bases not matched to a gene: 15. The CDR3 sequence: CASSFRSIGLAGGPGSYEQYF. CDR3 nucleotides: TGTGCCAGCAGTTTCCGCAGTATAGGACTAGCGGGAGGGCCGGGCTCCTACGAGCAGTACTTC.

This clone came up a few times. The chain has TRBV27 and TRBJ2-7; 9 nucleotides match TRBD1. The CDR3 consists of 13 residues. Germline loops: CDR1 MNHEY, CDR2 SMNVEV (reference sequence). Losses at the gene ends were 4 bases for V and 4 bases for J; bases not matched to a gene: 2. The CDR3 bases are TGTGCCAGCAGTTCCGGGACAGGGTACGAGCAGTACTTC. Amino acids: CASSSGTGYEQYF.

The rearrangement joins TRBV4-1 to TRBJ1-6, with a possible D match to TRBD1 (6 bases). The V end lost 0 bases, the J end lost 5 bases, and 8 bases lay between the germline ends. Germline V gives CDR1 MGHRA, CDR2 YSYEKL. The CDR3 has 15 amino acids. CDR3 sequence: CASSQDRTDNSPLHF. The DNA for the CDR3 is TGCGCCAGCAGCCAAGACAGGACAGATAATTCACCCCTCCACTTT.

In DNA form, the CDR3 reads TGTGCCATCAGTGGGGACAGCCCCTACGAGCAGTACTTC. Translating gives CAISGDSPYEQYF. The V and J genes are TRBV10-3 and TRBJ2-7; TRBD1 matches at 7 bases. The CDR3 covers 13 residues. The germline V gene has CDR1 ENHRY and CDR2 SYGVKD. The V segment lost 4 bases and the J segment 2 bases; nucleotides outside the gene matches: 2.

This clone was seen a handful of times. The gene calls are TRBV19 and TRBJ1-2; D is undetermined. The CDR3 spans 13 residues. V lost 7 bases to trimming and J lost 4 bases, with 13 bases between them. Germline values: CDR1 LNHDA, CDR2 SQIVND (reference sequence). CDR3 nucleotide sequence: TGTGCCAGTATACCGTTTTCGAGCTATGGCTACACCTTC. Residues: CASIPFSSYGYTF.

The rearrangement joins TRBV2 to TRBJ1-4; D unresolved. This CDR3 comprises 14 residues. The germline V gene encodes CDR1 SNHLY and CDR2 FYNNEI. Trimming took off 10 bases at V and 7 bases at J, with 19 bases between the two ends. Written as DNA, the CDR3 is TGTGCCAACCGAGCCGCAAGCGGGATTGAAAAACTGTTTTTT. This codes for CANRAASGIEKLFF.

The chain combines TRBV27 with TRBJ2-1, with 11 bases matching TRBD2. The germline V gene has CDR1 MNHEY and CDR2 SMNVEV (reference sequence). The CDR3 length is 18 residues. With 0 bases clipped from V and 3 bases from J, the junction kept 7 bases outside the gene matches. The DNA for the CDR3 is TGTGCCAGCAGTTTATCCCTCGTGGGACTAGCGGACTACAATGAGCAGTTCTTC. Translation: CASSLSLVGLADYNEQFF.

J is TRBJ1-5 and V is TRBV27, with TRBD1 as a possible D gene (6 bases). The CDR3 consists of 14 residues. CDR1 is MNHEY and CDR2 is SMNVEV in the germline V gene (reference sequence). Trimming took 0 bases from V and 7 from J, leaving 10 bases between them. The chain's CDR3 is CASSLSGGPQPQHF. The CDR3 DNA follows: TGTGCCAGCAGTTTATCGGGGGGGCCCCAGCCCCAGCATTTT.

This clone was seen once. The rearrangement links TRBV27 to TRBJ1-1, with unresolved D. V lost 5 bases and J lost 2, with 21 bases in between. Germline-derived CDR1 and CDR2 are MNHEY and SMNVEV (reference sequence). The CDR3 totals 17 residues. CDR3 sequence (DNA): TGTGCCAGCAGTCCCGTCGCAGGTTTCTATTACAACACTGAAGCTTTCTTT. Translation: CASSPVAGFYYNTEAFF.

The gene calls are TRBV19 and TRBJ2-2; 9 bases align to TRBD1. CDR1 and CDR2 from the germline V gene are LNHDA and SQIVND (reference sequence). V was clipped by 5 bases and J by 5 bases; unmatched bases: 6. CDR3 size: 15 residues. The CDR3 nucleotides are TGTGCCAGTAGTGGGGACAGGGAATATACCGGGGAGCTGTTTTTT. It codes for CASSGDREYTGELFF. The full variable domain, rest sourced from reference TRBV19 and TRBJ2-2, is DGGITQSPKYLFRKEGQNVTLSCEQNLNHDAMYWYRQDPGQGLRLIYYSQIVNDFQKGDIAEGYSVSREKKESFPLTVTSAQKNPTAFYLCASSGDREYTGELFFGEGSRLTVL.

The chain couples TRBV6-5 to TRBJ1-2; unclear D gene. Germline V gene lookup returns CDR1 MNHEY and CDR2 SVGAGI. CDR3 length equals 11 residues. Trimming took off 2 bases at V and 10 bases at J, with 8 bases between the two ends. The CDR3 here is CASSYLDSYTF. CDR3 nucleotides: TGTGCCAGCAGTTACCTGGACTCCTACACCTTC.

The rearrangement uses TRBV6-5 and TRBJ2-7; 8 bases are shared with TRBD2. Trimming at V came to 2 bases and at J to 3 bases, leaving 6 bases not matched to a gene. CDR1 is MNHEY, CDR2 SVGAGI, per germline. The length of the CDR3 is 15 residues. This CDR3 reads CASSYSGLAIYEQYF. The CDR3 coding sequence is TGTGCCAGCAGTTACAGCGGACTAGCAATCTACGAGCAGTACTTC.

Regarding this clone: The sample holds other DNA sequences that translate to the same CDR3. The rearrangement uses TRBV5-4 and TRBJ2-1, with TRBD1 matching over 7 bases. CDR1 is SGHNT, CDR2 YYREEE, per germline (reference sequence). This CDR3 has 13 amino acids. V was clipped by 1 base and J by 9 bases; unmatched bases: 4. The CDR3 bases are TGTGCCAGCAGCTTGCGCCCAGGGGGTGAGCAGTTCTTC. As protein: CASSLRPGGEQFF. The full variable domain, its missing parts supplied by reference TRBV5-4 and TRBJ2-1, is ETGVTQSPTHLIKTRGQQVTLRCSSQSGHNTVSWYQQALGQGPQFIFQYYREEENGRGNFPPRFSGLQFPNYSSELNVNALELDDSALYLCASSLRPGGEQFFGPGTRLTVL.

This clone was observed a handful of times. The genes are TRBV11-2 and TRBJ2-7; 9 nucleotides align to TRBD1. The CDR3 is 19 residues long. V shed 1 base and J 0 bases; nucleotides not matched to a gene: 13. Germline V CDR1 and CDR2: SGHAT, FQNNGV. The DNA for the CDR3 is TGTGCCAGCAGCTTAGGTGGGGGGGGGACAGGGTACTCCTCCTACGAGCAGTACTTC. Encoded protein: CASSLGGGGTGYSSYEQYF.

This sequence joins TRBV27 and TRBJ2-7, with 10 bases identical to TRBD1. The CDR3 covers 16 residues. The V segment lost 1 base and the J segment 0 bases; nucleotides outside the gene matches: 3. CDR1 MNHEY and CDR2 SMNVEV come from the germline V gene (reference sequence). CDR3 sequence: CASSLFGTGDSYEQYF. CDR3 nucleotide sequence: TGTGCCAGCAGTTTATTCGGGACAGGGGACTCCTACGAGCAGTACTTC.